A selection of T cell receptor beta chains follows, all from one sample in a study of Graves' ophthalmopathy and Graves' hyperthyroidism. TCRdb analysed the multiplex PCR reads with MiXCR anew, one entry per CDR3 protein. The repertoire holds 300,000 or so distinct CDR3 sequences, with about 17% as singletons. The sequencing sample was made of peripheral blood. These receptors originate from an adult man with Graves' ophthalmopathy. Each CDR3 is given with its conserved first and last residue.

v_gene	j_gene	CDR3aa
TRBV6-1	TRBJ1-1	CASSVGNTEAFF
TRBV11-2	TRBJ2-5	CASSSTGLAGVGETQYF
TRBV6-1	TRBJ2-2	CASSLRESGIGELFF
TRBV7-9	TRBJ2-5	CASSLVRGPETQYF
TRBV30	TRBJ2-3	CAWTSGSGDTQYF
TRBV4-1	TRBJ2-7	CASSQAVRTSGSNEQYF
TRBV30	TRBJ1-1	CAWSVQKGGVNMNTEAFF
TRBV11-1	TRBJ2-5	CASSLALGQAQETQYF
TRBV24-1	TRBJ2-7	CATSDGLDYEQYF
TRBV11-2	TRBJ2-5	CASSLGADFQETQYF
TRBV28	TRBJ2-7	CASSFGLAEREQYF
TRBV24-1	TRBJ2-7	CATTHDLRYEQYF
TRBV6-2/TRBV6-3	TRBJ2-2	CASGRAANTGELFF
TRBV28	TRBJ2-7	CASSDTSWGQYF
TRBV29-1	TRBJ2-7	CSVQPSGSLEQYF
TRBV5-1	TRBJ2-5	CASSFTGQRETQYF
TRBV19	TRBJ1-2	CASSIRTGYGYTF
TRBV5-1	TRBJ2-5	CASRQDSSQETQYF
TRBV3-1	TRBJ2-2	CASSHRVSGELFF
TRBV29-1	TRBJ2-7	CSAAGEAYEQYF
TRBV20-1	TRBJ2-7	CSAPDRGRHEQYF
TRBV7-2	TRBJ2-4	CASRRQGGVNIQYF
TRBV15	TRBJ1-2	CATTGTAANYGYTF
TRBV7-6	TRBJ2-5	CASSLVSGGPKETQYF
TRBV20-1	TRBJ2-5	CSARVIALYQETQYF
TRBV11-1	TRBJ2-6	CASSLDSRGTSGANVLTF
TRBV28	TRBJ1-5	CASNNGGTGFRQPQHF
TRBV18	TRBJ1-1	CASSTIRGQGETEAFF
TRBV7-8	TRBJ1-6	CASSEDRILYNSPLHF
TRBV4-3	TRBJ2-7	CASSPSPPTYEQYF
TRBV9	TRBJ2-5	CASSVAGQLQETQYF
TRBV7-3	TRBJ2-5	CASSGRGNQETQYF
TRBV6-6	TRBJ1-5	CASRAQGKSNQPQHF
TRBV6-1	TRBJ1-2	CASSDTGGRLYTF
TRBV20-1	TRBJ2-5	CSASSGQGGGETQYF
TRBV6-2/TRBV6-3	TRBJ1-5	CASSSTVQPQHF
TRBV28	TRBJ1-5	CASSPADRRDQPQHF
TRBV12-3/TRBV12-4	TRBJ1-2	CASRNILAMSYTF
TRBV20-1	TRBJ2-7	CSAPPGGGSSYEQYF
TRBV6-1	TRBJ1-6	CASRARGSEALQRIHF
TRBV6-2/TRBV6-3	TRBJ2-2	CASSSRRIDTGELFF
TRBV6-1	TRBJ1-1	CASRRDIESTEAFF
TRBV27	TRBJ2-5	CASSSTGGGVETQYF
TRBV6-1	TRBJ2-5	CASSESRAQETQYF
TRBV7-3	TRBJ2-5	CASSSSGTVYQETQYF
TRBV20-1	TRBJ1-3	CSASQDSSGNTIYF
TRBV10-3	TRBJ1-5	CAISESVALNQPQHF
TRBV10-3	TRBJ1-2	CAIQLDSHYGYTF
TRBV12-3/TRBV12-4	TRBJ2-2	CASRNFRDRGRVGELFF
TRBV4-1	TRBJ2-5	CASSQDWRQGLQETQYF
TRBV20-1	TRBJ2-2	CSARGYGYTGELFF
TRBV5-1	TRBJ2-7	CASSLASGRAAGYEQYF
TRBV20-1	TRBJ2-7	CSAARDRLSYEQYF
TRBV4-1	TRBJ1-1	CASSHYQRTVAEAFF
TRBV6-5	TRBJ1-1	CASSYKGNTEAFF
TRBV14	TRBJ1-1	CASSQEALATEAFF
TRBV2	TRBJ2-7	CASTDSLSYEQYF
TRBV3-1	TRBJ1-2	CARNSTGPHTF